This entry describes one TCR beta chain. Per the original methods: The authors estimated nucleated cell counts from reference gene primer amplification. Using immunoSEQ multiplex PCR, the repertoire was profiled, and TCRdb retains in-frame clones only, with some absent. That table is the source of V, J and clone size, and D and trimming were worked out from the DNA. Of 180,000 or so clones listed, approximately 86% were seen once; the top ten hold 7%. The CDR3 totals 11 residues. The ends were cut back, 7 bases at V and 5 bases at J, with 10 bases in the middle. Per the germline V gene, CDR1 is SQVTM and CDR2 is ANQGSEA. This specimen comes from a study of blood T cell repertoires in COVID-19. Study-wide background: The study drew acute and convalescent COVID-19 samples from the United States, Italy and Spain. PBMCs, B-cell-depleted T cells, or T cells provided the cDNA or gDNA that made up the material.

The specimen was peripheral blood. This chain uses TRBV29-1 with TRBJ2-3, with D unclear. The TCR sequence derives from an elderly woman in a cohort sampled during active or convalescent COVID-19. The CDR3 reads CSALLRDTQYF. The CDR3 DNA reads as TGCAGCGCTCTGTTGCGAGATACGCAGTATTTT.